This record covers a single T cell receptor (beta chain). Naive CD8 populations comprised CD45RO-negative cells positively selected for CCR7, excluding terminally differentiated effector memory CD45RA+ cells. TCRdb's copy holds only in-frame clones and misses some; the assay was immunoSEQ multiplex PCR. In the table there are about 2 million clones, about 95% of which are singletons. This sample was taken from a study of shared clonotypes between healthy human individuals. Study as a whole: A few men and a couple of women, aged 18 to 49, were donors.

Trimming took 5 bases from V and 7 from J, leaving 17 bases between them. Germline-derived CDR1 and CDR2 are SGHTA and FQGNSA. There are 14 residues in the CDR3. Material: naive CD8+ T cells sorted from blood. V usage is TRBV7-2 and J usage is TRBJ2-5; D is perhaps TRBD2 (6 bases). The sequence derives from a young man in good health. The CDR3 nucleotides read TGTGCCAGCAGCCGGGGACCGGGGGATGGGACCCAGTACTTC. Protein product: CASSRGPGDGTQYF. Drawing the rest from reference TRBV7-2 and TRBJ2-5, the complete variable domain is GAGVSQSPSNKVTEKGKDVELRCDPISGHTALYWYRQSLGQGLEFLIYFQGNSAPDKSGLPSDRFSAERTGGSVSTLTIQRTQQEDSAVYLCASSRGPGDGTQYFGPGTRLLVL.